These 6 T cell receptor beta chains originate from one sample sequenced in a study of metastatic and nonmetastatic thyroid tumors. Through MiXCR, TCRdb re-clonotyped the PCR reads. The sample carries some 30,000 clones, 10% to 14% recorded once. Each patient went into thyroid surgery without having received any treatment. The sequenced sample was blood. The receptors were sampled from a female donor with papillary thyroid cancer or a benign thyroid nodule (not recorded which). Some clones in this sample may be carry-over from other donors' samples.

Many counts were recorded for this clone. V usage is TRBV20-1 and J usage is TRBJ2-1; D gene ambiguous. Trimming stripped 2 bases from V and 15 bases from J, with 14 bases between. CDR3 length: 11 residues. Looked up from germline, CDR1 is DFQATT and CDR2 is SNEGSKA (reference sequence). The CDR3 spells CSARIPGIGFF. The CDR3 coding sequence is TGCAGTGCTAGAATACCCGGAATCGGGTTCTTC.

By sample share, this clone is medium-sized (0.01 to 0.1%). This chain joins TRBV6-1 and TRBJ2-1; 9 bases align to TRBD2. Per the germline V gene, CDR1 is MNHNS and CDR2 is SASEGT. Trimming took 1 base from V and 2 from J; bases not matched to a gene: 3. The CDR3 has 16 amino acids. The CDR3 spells CASSEVGGRAYNEQFF. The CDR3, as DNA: TGTGCCAGCAGTGAAGTCGGCGGGAGGGCCTACAATGAGCAGTTCTTC.

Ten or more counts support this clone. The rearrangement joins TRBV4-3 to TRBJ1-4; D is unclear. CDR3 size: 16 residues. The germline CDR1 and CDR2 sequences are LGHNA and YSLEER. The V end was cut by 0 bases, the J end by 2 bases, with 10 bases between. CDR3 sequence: CASSQDYGRTNEKLFF. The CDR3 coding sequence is TGCGCCAGCAGCCAAGATTATGGCCGCACTAATGAAAAACTGTTTTTT.

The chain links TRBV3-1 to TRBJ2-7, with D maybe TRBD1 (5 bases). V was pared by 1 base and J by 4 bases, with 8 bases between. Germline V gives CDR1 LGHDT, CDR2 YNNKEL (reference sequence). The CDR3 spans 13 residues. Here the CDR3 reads CASSQGPGYEQYF. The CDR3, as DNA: TGTGCCAGCAGCCAAGGTCCAGGGTACGAGCAGTACTTC.

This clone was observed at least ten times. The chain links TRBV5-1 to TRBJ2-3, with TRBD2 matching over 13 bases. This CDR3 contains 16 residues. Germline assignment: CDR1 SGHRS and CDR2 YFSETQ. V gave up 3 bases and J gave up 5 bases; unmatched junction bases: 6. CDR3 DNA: TGCGCCAGCAGCTCAGGACTAGCGGGGGTGGGAGATACGCAGTATTTT. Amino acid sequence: CASSSGLAGVGDTQYF.

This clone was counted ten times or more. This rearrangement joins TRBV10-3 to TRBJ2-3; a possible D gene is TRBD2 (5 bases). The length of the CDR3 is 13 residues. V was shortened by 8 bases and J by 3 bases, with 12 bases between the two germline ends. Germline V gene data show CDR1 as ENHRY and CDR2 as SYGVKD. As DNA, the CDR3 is TGTGCCATCTCCAGGCGGGTTACAGATACGCAGTATTTT. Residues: CAISRRVTDTQYF.